This T cell receptor (beta chain) was identified during a study of shared clonotypes between healthy human individuals (dated by TCRdb to about 2020). Regarding the study in general: A couple of women and a few men aged 18 to 49 years were included in the cohort. Per donor, three plates each were used for CD4 naive and CD4 memory, two for CD8 naive, and one for CD8 memory. To estimate repertoire size and how much clonotypes are shared between individuals, the study performed deep sequencing of blood TCR repertoires from about 5 healthy adults. To increase sequencing depth and limit assay-specific biases, TCR repertoire library preparation and sequencing were carried out by different laboratories using diverse techniques. Each donor's leukapheresis produced roughly between roughly 0.85 and 10 billion PBMCs.

Overall results and qualifications from the work: Compared with non-shared clonotypes, the clonotypes found in all four sorted-subset donors had higher generation probabilities. Only blood was sampled, and tissue TCR repertoires likely differ from those in blood. Pairwise subsampling led to the expectation that sequencing depth would affect the degree of clonotype sharing among donors. Rarefaction of sorted-subset datasets indicated incomplete sequencing despite the large sequencing depth. Because the study included only a small number of donors, the genetic and exposure-history diversity represented was limited. Naive subsets generally had larger estimated clonotype richness than memory subsets. Sharing across a few donors was observed for about 5% of naive CD4, about 4% of naive CD8, roughly 2.4% of memory CD4, and about 0.38% of memory CD8 clonotypes.

V is reduced by 2 bases and J by 5 bases, leaving a spacing of 12 bases between them. Reading the germline V gene (reference sequence) gives CDR1 MNHNY and CDR2 SVGAGI. CDR3 length: 14 amino acids, cysteine to phenylalanine. The read is trimmed to its CDR3 DNA, 42 bases read in frame from base 1. The donors were healthy, HIV-negative adults who had no recently reported acute infections or vaccinations. Every donor was a Caucasian adult living in Nashville, Tennessee, USA. CD4+ T cells were enriched through magnetic negative selection, after which naive cells were positively selected on CD45RA and the remaining negative fraction served as the memory subset. Blood was obtained by leukapheresis, after which PBMCs were separated by Ficoll-Histopaque density gradient centrifugation and cryopreserved in liquid nitrogen vapor phase. Purity and quantity of every magnetically sorted T cell population were checked by analytical flow cytometry. Genomic DNA was isolated from every sorted fraction and measured by UV absorbance on a Nanodrop 2000c.

Using the deep immunoSEQ assay, TCR CDR3 regions were amplified from genomic DNA by multiplex PCR. Extracted genomic DNA from each cell subset was distributed evenly across all wells of several immunoSEQ 96-well plates, and each plate was treated as a replicate. For sorted subsets, 150 to 200 ng genomic DNA, equal to 25,000 to 35,000 T cell genomes, was loaded into each replicate PCR. Purified libraries were quantified with a Qubit 3.0 fluorometer, sized on a Bioanalyzer 2100, and re-quantified with the KAPA Library Quantification kit. Every immunoSEQ 96-well plate was sequenced on a dedicated single-read 150-cycle Illumina NextSeq 550 flow cell. Per the original workflow: Because only junctional sequences without quality scores were contained in the immunoSEQ output, filtering matching that applied to full-length reads could not be performed. To assign V/J genes and CDR3, sequences were annotated using PyIR, a Python wrapper for IgBLAST v1.9, with IMGT germline references. Reads with weak V/J assignments (E-value above 1e-6), missing CDR3, stop codons, out-of-frame junctions, or ambiguous translated residues were removed. A V3J clonotype was defined by an identical inferred V gene, J gene, and CDR3 amino acid sequence. The percentage overlap between two repertoires was calculated by dividing the number of shared unique clonotypes by the size of the smaller repertoire. Repertoire richness was assessed with RTK rarefaction, the Chao1 estimator, and Recon v2.1 estimates of unobserved clonotypes. For all TCRbeta clonotypes obtained by the gDNA method from a handful of donors, generation probabilities were computed with OLGA. TCRdb limited this immuneACCESS table to in-frame rearrangements with V and J called. A share of clones is missing; checked studies link under half to unresolved V genes, and the rest is unexplained. V, J and clone size are those of that table, while D and trimming were read from the DNA. The sample includes about 1.5 million clones, with nearly 99% observed a single time. The ten most abundant clones make up about 0.45% of the sample.

In the case of this clone: Its antigen target is currently unknown. Base-call qualities are not available, and no considerably larger clone is one nucleotide away.

The sample was naive CD4+ T cells sorted from blood. Interpreted using the paper, the cell subset or site label stands for: CD45RA+ positively selected. The rearrangement joined TRBV6-6 to TRBJ2-5; the D region possibly corresponds to TRBD2 (6 bases align). The clonotype originates from a man under 40 in good health. The DNA is TGTGCCAGCAGTTACACGGGGGTTCGGGAGACCCAGTACTTC. The translation is CASSYTGVRETQYF.